The source of this T cell receptor (beta chain) is a study of T cells in Graves' hyperthyroidism and ophthalmopathy. The study, taken as a whole, reports: In simple terms, a model built on 13 V-J features told ophthalmopathy apart from stable hyperthyroidism.

This clonotype was found a few times. Its antigen is still unknown. Together with thyroid ultrasound, orbital computed tomography, serum thyroxine and TRAb, clinical symptoms were used for diagnoses. Template material for amplifying TCR beta CDR3 regions consisted of RNA transcripts. Using the HTBI primer set, a first-round RT-PCR was run on the TCR CDR3. One entry per CDR3 protein, called by TCRdb with MiXCR from the multiplex PCR reads. The table has about 410,000 distinct CDR3 sequences, approximately 15% seen once. Source material: blood. This clonotype was obtained from a young man with Graves' ophthalmopathy.

The CDR3 nucleotides read TGTGCCAGCAGCCCAGGGTCCCGCTATGGCTACACCTTC. Its protein product is CASSPGSRYGYTF. The V and J genes are TRBV12-3 or TRBV12-4 and TRBJ1-2; possibly TRBD1 for D (5 bases). The CDR3 contains 13 residues. Trimming took 6 bases from V and 4 from J, leaving 12 bases between them.